This T cell receptor (beta chain) appears in the sequencing data of a study of identical twins. As for this clonotype: Its cognate antigen is unknown.

Findings of the study overall: Abundant beta clonotypes from cord blood bore fewer insertions; memory repertoires lacked this pattern.

In TCRdb, the 5' RACE reads were re-called with MiXCR into one record per CDR3 protein. The repertoire has about 530,000 distinct CDR3 sequences, 20% to 25% of them found once; the top ten carry about 0.48%. Trimming left V 0 bases short and J 0 bases short, with 7 bases between. CDR1 SGHVS and CDR2 FNYEAQ come from the germline V gene. CDR3 size: 15 residues. The same sample was also used in a study of yellow fever vaccine responses in identical twins.

What was sequenced was CD4+ T cells sorted from blood. This TCR came from a woman aged 18-35 years in good health. The rearrangement links TRBV7-6 to TRBJ2-3, with D uncertain. CDR3 sequence reads: CASSLAGWSTDTQYF. The CDR3 nucleotides read TGTGCCAGCAGCTTAGCAGGGTGGAGCACAGATACGCAGTATTTT.